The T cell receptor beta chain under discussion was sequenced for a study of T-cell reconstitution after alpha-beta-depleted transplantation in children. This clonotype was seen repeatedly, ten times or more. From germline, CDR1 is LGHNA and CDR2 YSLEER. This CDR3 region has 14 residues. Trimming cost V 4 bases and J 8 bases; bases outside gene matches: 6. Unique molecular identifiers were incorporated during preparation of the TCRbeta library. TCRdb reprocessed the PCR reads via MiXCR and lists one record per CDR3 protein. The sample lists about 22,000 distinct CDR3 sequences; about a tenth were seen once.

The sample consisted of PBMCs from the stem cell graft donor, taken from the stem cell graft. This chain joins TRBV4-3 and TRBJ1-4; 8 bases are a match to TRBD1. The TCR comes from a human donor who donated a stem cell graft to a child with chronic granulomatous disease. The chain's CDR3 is CASSPLGQDEKLFF. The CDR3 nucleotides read TGCGCCAGCAGCCCCTTGGGACAGGACGAAAAACTGTTTTTT.